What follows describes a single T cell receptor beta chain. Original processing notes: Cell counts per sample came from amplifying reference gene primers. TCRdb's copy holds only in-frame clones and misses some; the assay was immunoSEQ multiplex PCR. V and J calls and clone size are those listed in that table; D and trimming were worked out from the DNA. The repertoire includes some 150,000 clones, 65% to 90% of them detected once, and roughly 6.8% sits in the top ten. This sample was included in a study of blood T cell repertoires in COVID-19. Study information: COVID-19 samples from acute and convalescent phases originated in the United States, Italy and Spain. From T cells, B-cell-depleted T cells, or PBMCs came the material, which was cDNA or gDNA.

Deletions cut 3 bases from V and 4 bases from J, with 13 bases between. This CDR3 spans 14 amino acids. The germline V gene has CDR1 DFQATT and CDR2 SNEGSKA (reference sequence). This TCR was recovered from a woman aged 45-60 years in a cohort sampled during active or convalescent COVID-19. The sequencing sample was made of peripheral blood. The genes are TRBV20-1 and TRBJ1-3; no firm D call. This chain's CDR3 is CSASGPGGGNTIYF. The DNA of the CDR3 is TGCAGTGCTAGTGGGCCGGGTGGGGGAAACACCATATATTTT.